This entry concerns a single TCR beta chain. Germline V gene data show CDR1 as KGHSH and CDR2 as LQKENI. V dropped 3 bases and J dropped 6 bases, with 26 bases sitting between them. The CDR3 has 18 residues. Per the authors' pipeline: Amplified reference gene primers provided the basis for estimating nucleated cell counts. Repertoires were generated with immunoSEQ multiplex PCR, while TCRdb's copy carries only in-frame clones and drops some. The DNA gave D and trimming, while V, J and clone size come from that table. In the table there are about 140,000 clones, approximately 90% of which are singletons. This record comes from a study of blood T cell repertoires in COVID-19. Study summary: PBMCs, B-cell-depleted T cells, or T cells were the source of the cDNA or gDNA that made up the material.

This receptor was obtained from a woman in her 40s with acute or convalescent COVID-19. The rearrangement joins TRBV18 to TRBJ1-2; D perhaps matches TRBD1 (6 bases). Sequencing was carried out using peripheral blood. CDR3 region: CASSPRDRRGTRYDGYTF. As DNA, the CDR3 is TGTGCCAGCTCACCTCGTGACAGAAGGGGGACAAGGTACGATGGCTACACCTTC. Variable domain in full (rest from reference TRBV18 and TRBJ1-2): NAGVMQNPRHLVRRRGQEARLRCSPMKGHSHVYWYRQLPEEGLKFMVYLQKENIIDESGMPKERFSAEFPKEGPSILRIQQVVRGDSAAYFCASSPRDRRGTRYDGYTFGSGTRLTVV.